This TCR beta chain was obtained from a study of OX40 agonist ivuxolimab in advanced cancers. Whole-study context: From 23 to 79 years was the age range, with a mean of roughly 64 years, and nearly 85% were male. General study points: The antigens recognized by the expanded peripheral T cells, that is their antigen specificity, were not determined.

The CDR3 totals 13 residues. As for this clone: Its target is not known.

Produced via immunoSEQ multiplex PCR; TCRdb's table is partial and in-frame only. Here the sample spans approximately 39,000 clones, 88% being singletons. Material: CD4+ or CD8+ T cells sorted from blood, obtained in a trial of the OX40 agonist ivuxolimab. This rearrangement joins TRBV21-1 to TRBJ1-4. TRBV21-1 is flagged as a pseudogene. This clonotype was obtained from an adult with an advanced solid tumor such as melanoma, head and neck, liver or kidney cancer. CDR3 loop: CASMKVGNEKLFF. The CDR3, as DNA: TGTGCCAGTATGAAGGTGGGTAATGAAAAACTGTTTTTT.